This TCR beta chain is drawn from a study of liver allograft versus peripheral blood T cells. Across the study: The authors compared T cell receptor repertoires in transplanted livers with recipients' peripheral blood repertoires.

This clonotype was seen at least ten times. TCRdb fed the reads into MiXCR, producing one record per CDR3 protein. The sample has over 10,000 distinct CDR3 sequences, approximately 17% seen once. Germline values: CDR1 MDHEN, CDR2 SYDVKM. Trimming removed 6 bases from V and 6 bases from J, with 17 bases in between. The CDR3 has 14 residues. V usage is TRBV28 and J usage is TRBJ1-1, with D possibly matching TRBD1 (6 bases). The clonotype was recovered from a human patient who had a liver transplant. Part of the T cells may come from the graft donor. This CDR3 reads CASRRAGDAAEAFF. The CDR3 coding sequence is TGTGCCAGCAGACGCGCAGGGGACGCCGCTGAAGCTTTCTTT. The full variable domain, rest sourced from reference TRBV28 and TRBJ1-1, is DVKVTQSSRYLVKRTGEKVFLECVQDMDHENMFWYRQDPGLGLRLIYFSYDVKMKEKGDIPEGYSVSREKKERFSLILESASTNQTSMYLCASRRAGDAAEAFFGQGTRLTVV.